This is a list of T cell receptor beta chains from one sample in a study of identical twins. TCRdb fed the 5' RACE reads into MiXCR, producing one record per CDR3 protein. The profile shows 350,000 or so distinct CDR3 sequences, around an eighth of them singletons. This same sample was also taken into another study, of yellow fever vaccine responses in identical twins.

Sequencing was performed on CD8+ T cells sorted from blood. These receptors originate from a woman aged 18 to 35 in good health. Each CDR3 is given with its conserved first and last residue. The order of the fields is CDR3 protein, CDR3 DNA, J gene, V gene, clone size, D gene. A D gene is named only where the DNA matches it firmly. A row's size may be missing; if present it is once, few, many or a size class.

CDR3 protein: CASSFELAEQYF
CDR3 DNA: TGTGCCAGCAGTTTCGAACTAGCTGAGCAGTACTTC
J gene: TRBJ2-7
V gene: TRBV12-3/TRBV12-4
clone size: NA
D gene: NA

CDR3 protein: CASSQDRGFPDTQYF
CDR3 DNA: TGTGCCAGCAGCCAAGATAGAGGGTTTCCAGATACGCAGTATTTT
J gene: TRBJ2-3
V gene: TRBV4-2
clone size: NA
D gene: NA

CDR3 protein: CASSPTGGGVDGYTF
CDR3 DNA: TGTGCCAGCAGCCCAACCGGCGGGGGTGTGGATGGCTACACCTTC
J gene: TRBJ1-2
V gene: TRBV7-9
clone size: few
D gene: NA

CDR3 protein: CASTPGDSINHF
CDR3 DNA: TGTGCCAGCACCCCGGGTGACTCTATAAACCATTTT
J gene: TRBJ2-3
V gene: TRBV13
clone size: NA
D gene: NA

CDR3 protein: CASSYRQGRSQETQYF
CDR3 DNA: TGTGCCAGCAGTTACCGGCAGGGTCGGTCCCAAGAGACCCAGTACTTC
J gene: TRBJ2-5
V gene: TRBV6-5
clone size: NA
D gene: NA

CDR3 protein: CASSLGWTGTYEQYF
CDR3 DNA: TGTGCCAGCAGCTTAGGATGGACAGGAACATACGAGCAGTACTTC
J gene: TRBJ2-7
V gene: TRBV7-2
clone size: few
D gene: TRBD1

CDR3 protein: CATSRDGQGAVGGYTF
CDR3 DNA: TGTGCCACCAGCAGAGATGGACAGGGGGCGGTTGGTGGCTACACCTTC
J gene: TRBJ1-2
V gene: TRBV15
clone size: few
D gene: TRBD1

CDR3 protein: CASTTSGSETQYF
CDR3 DNA: TGTGCCAGCACCACTAGCGGGAGTGAGACCCAGTACTTC
J gene: TRBJ2-5
V gene: TRBV12-3/TRBV12-4
clone size: many
D gene: TRBD2

CDR3 protein: CATSDGTGGRNEQFF
CDR3 DNA: TGTGCCACCAGCGACGGGACAGGGGGCAGGAATGAGCAGTTCTTC
J gene: TRBJ2-1
V gene: TRBV15
clone size: many
D gene: TRBD1

CDR3 protein: CASSDYAFSGSISDTQYF
CDR3 DNA: TGTGCCAGCAGTGACTATGCTTTTAGCGGGAGTATCTCAGATACGCAGTATTTT
J gene: TRBJ2-3
V gene: TRBV2
clone size: NA
D gene: TRBD2

CDR3 protein: CASSYSPGSYQETQYF
CDR3 DNA: TGTGCCAGCAGTTACTCTCCAGGATCGTACCAAGAGACCCAGTACTTC
J gene: TRBJ2-5
V gene: TRBV6-5
clone size: NA
D gene: NA

CDR3 protein: CASSSLATEQFF
CDR3 DNA: TGTGCCAGCAGCTCCCTAGCTACTGAGCAGTTCTTC
J gene: TRBJ2-1
V gene: TRBV13
clone size: many
D gene: NA

CDR3 protein: CASSQGNGYTF
CDR3 DNA: TGTGCCAGCAGCCAGGGAAATGGCTACACCTTC
J gene: TRBJ1-2
V gene: TRBV14
clone size: NA
D gene: NA

CDR3 protein: CASSGYQETQYF
CDR3 DNA: TGTGCCAGCAGCGGGTACCAAGAGACCCAGTACTTC
J gene: TRBJ2-5
V gene: TRBV7-9
clone size: NA
D gene: NA

CDR3 protein: CASSGELNEQFF
CDR3 DNA: TGTGCCAGCAGCGGAGAGCTCAATGAGCAGTTCTTC
J gene: TRBJ2-1
V gene: TRBV7-9
clone size: NA
D gene: NA

CDR3 protein: CASSDSSEGSNEQFF
CDR3 DNA: TGTGCCAGCAGTGACTCCTCCGAGGGTAGCAATGAGCAGTTCTTC
J gene: TRBJ2-1
V gene: TRBV6-4
clone size: many
D gene: NA

CDR3 protein: CASSTGTAQETQYF
CDR3 DNA: TGTGCCAGCAGTACCGGGACAGCACAAGAGACCCAGTACTTC
J gene: TRBJ2-5
V gene: TRBV2
clone size: many
D gene: TRBD1